This TCR beta chain was sequenced for a study of cytomegalovirus exposure and HLA in healthy donors. Concerning this clone: The antigen remains unidentified.

The CDR3 totals 15 residues. CDR1 is MDHEN and CDR2 is SYDVKM in the germline V gene. Trimming shortened V by 1 base and J by 4 bases, and 13 bases separated the two germline ends. The PCR ran on 60 Vbeta and 13 Jbeta primers. The repertoire was sequenced with immunoSEQ multiplex PCR; TCRdb's copy has only in-frame clones and lacks some. The sample carries approximately 89,000 clones, 77% recorded once. The study, taken as a whole, reports: Productive rates of about 87% or about 30% were seen for most TCR beta V segments in an earlier analysis. Donors belonging to an Asian-associated ancestry cluster reportedly showed fewer N-insertions in productive TCRs than the approximately 640-donor mean, according to what a later analysis found. Analysis was performed later, and it showed HLA-associated TCR beta chains to be more clonally expanded than equally common others.

Sample: PBMCs. This rearrangement joins TRBV28 to TRBJ1-2; D perhaps matches TRBD1 (5 bases). This sequence was found in a man aged 25 to 45 in good health and CMV-seronegative. CDR3 in DNA: TGTGCCAGCAGTTTATTTGCAGGGTTGGGCTATGGCTACACCTTC. Its protein is CASSLFAGLGYGYTF.